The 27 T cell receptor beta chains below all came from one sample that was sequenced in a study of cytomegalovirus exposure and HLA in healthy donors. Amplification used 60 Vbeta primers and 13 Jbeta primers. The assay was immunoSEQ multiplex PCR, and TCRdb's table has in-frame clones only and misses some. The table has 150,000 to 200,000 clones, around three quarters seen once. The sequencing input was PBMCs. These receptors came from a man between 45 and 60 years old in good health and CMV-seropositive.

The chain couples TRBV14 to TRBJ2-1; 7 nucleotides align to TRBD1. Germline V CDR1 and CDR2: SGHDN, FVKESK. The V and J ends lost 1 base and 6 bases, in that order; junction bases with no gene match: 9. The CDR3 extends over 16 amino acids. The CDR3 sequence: CASSQAGDRTSNEQFF. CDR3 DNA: TGTGCCAGCAGCCAAGCCGGGGACAGAACCTCCAATGAGCAGTTCTTC. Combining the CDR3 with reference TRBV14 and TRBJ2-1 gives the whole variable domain EAGVTQFPSHSVIEKGQTVTLRCDPISGHDNLYWYRRVMGKEIKFLLHFVKESKQDESGMPNNRFLAERTGGTYSTLKVQPAELEDSGVYFCASSQAGDRTSNEQFFGPGTRLTVL.

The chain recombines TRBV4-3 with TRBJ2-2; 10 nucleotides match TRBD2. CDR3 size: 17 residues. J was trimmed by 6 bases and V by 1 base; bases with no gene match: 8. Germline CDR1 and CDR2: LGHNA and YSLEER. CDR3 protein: CASSQVASGGAPGELFF. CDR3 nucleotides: TGCGCCAGCAGCCAAGTGGCAAGCGGGGGGGCCCCCGGGGAGCTGTTTTTT.

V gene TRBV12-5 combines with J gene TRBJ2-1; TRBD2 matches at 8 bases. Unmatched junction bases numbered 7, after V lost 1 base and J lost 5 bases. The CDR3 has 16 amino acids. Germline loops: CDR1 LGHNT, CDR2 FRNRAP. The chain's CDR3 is CASGLGQGLEHNEQFF. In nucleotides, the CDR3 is TGTGCTAGTGGTTTGGGTCAGGGACTAGAGCACAATGAGCAGTTCTTC.

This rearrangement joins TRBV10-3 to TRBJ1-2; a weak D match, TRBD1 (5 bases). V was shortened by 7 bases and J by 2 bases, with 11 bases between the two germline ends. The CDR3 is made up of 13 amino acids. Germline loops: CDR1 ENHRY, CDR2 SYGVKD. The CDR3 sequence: CAIKGNRNYGYTF. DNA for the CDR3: TGTGCCATCAAGGGGAACAGAAACTATGGCTACACCTTC.

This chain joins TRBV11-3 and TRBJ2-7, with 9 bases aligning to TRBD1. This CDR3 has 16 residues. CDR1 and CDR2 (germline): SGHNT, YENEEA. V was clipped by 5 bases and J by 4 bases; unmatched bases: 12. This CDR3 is CASSPDGTGNSYEQYF. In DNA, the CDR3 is TGTGCCAGCAGCCCAGACGGGACAGGGAATTCTTACGAGCAGTACTTC.

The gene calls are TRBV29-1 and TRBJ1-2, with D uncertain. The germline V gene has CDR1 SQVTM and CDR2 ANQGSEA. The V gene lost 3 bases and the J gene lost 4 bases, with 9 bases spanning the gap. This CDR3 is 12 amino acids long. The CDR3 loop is CSVDPLLYGYTF. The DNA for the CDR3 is TGCAGCGTTGATCCCCTTCTCTATGGCTACACCTTC.

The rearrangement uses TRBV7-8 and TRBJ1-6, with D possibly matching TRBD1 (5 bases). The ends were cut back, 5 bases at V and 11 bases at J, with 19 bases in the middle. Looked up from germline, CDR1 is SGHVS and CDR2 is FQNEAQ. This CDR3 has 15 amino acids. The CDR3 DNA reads TGTGCCAGCAGCCCCCTCGACAGTCGCTCCCCACCCCTCCACTTT. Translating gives CASSPLDSRSPPLHF.

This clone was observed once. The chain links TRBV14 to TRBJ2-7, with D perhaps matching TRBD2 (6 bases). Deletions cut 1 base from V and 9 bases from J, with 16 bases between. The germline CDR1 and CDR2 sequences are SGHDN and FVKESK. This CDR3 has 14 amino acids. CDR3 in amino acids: CASSQVTSRAGQYF. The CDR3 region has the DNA TGTGCCAGCAGCCAAGTTACTTCTAGAGCGGGGCAGTACTTC. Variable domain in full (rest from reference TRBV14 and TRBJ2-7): EAGVTQFPSHSVIEKGQTVTLRCDPISGHDNLYWYRRVMGKEIKFLLHFVKESKQDESGMPNNRFLAERTGGTYSTLKVQPAELEDSGVYFCASSQVTSRAGQYFGPGTRLTVT.

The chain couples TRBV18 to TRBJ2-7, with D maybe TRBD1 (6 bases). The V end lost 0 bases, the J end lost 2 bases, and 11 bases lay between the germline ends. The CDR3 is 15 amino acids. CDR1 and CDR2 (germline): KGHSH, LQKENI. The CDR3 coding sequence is TGTGCCAGCTCACCACCCCTAGAGGGGGCCTACGAGCAGTACTTC. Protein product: CASSPPLEGAYEQYF.

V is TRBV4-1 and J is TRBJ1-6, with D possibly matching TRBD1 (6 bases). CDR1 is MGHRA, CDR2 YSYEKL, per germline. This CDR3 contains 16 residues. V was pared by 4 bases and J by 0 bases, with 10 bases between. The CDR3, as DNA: TGCGCCAGCAGCCTCCGGACAGACTCCTATAATTCACCCCTCCACTTT. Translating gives CASSLRTDSYNSPLHF.

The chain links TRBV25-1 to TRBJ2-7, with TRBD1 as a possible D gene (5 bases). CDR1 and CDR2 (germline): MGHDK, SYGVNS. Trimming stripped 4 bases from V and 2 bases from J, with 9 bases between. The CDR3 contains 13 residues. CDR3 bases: TGTGCCAGCAGTGTTGGGGCGACCTACGAGCAGTACTTC. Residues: CASSVGATYEQYF.

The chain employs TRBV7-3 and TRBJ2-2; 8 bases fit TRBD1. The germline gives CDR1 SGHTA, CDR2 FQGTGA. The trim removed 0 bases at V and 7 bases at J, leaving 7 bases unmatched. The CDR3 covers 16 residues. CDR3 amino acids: CASSLTSRGRGGELFF. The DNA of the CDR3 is TGTGCCAGCAGCTTAACTTCCAGGGGGCGAGGCGGGGAGCTGTTTTTT.

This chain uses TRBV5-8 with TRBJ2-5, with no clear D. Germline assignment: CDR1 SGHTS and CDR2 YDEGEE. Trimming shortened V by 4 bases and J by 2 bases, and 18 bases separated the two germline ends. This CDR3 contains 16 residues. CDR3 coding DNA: TGTGCCAGCAGCCCTACCGGGTGGCTCACACAAGAGACCCAGTACTTC. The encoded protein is CASSPTGWLTQETQYF. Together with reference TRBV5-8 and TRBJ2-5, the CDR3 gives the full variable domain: EAGVTQSPTHLIKTRGQQATLRCSPISGHTSVYWYQQALGLGLQFLLWYDEGEERNRGNFPPRFSGRQFPNYSSELNVNALELEDSALYLCASSPTGWLTQETQYFGPGTRLLVL.

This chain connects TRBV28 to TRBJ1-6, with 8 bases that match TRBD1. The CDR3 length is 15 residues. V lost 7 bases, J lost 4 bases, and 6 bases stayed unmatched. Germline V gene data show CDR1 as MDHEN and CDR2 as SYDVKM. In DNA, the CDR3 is TGTGCCAGCACCCCGGGGGACAGGTATAATTCACCCCTCCACTTT. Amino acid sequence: CASTPGDRYNSPLHF.

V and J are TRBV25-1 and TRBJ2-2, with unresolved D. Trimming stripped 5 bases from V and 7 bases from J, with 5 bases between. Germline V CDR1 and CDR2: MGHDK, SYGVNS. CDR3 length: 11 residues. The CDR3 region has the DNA TGTGCCAGCAGTAGAGGCGGGGAGCTGTTTTTT. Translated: CASSRGGELFF. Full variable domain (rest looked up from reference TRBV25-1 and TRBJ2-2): EADIYQTPRYLVIGTGKKITLECSQTMGHDKMYWYQQDPGMELHLIHYSYGVNSTEKGDLSSESTVSRIRTEHFPLTLESARPSHTSQYLCASSRGGELFFGEGSRLTVL.

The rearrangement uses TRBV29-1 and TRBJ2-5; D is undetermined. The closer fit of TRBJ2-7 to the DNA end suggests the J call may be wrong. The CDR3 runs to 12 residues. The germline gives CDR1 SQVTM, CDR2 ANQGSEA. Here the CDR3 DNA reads TGCAGCGTCGCGGAGAGTACCTACGAGCAGTACTTC. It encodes CSVAESTYEQYF.

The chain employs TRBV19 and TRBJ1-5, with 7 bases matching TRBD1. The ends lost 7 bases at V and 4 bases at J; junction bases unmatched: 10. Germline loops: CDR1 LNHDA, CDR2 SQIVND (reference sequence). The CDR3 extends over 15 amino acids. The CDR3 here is CASIPTGTWNQPQHF. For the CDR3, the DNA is TGTGCCAGTATCCCGACAGGGACTTGGAATCAGCCCCAGCATTTT.

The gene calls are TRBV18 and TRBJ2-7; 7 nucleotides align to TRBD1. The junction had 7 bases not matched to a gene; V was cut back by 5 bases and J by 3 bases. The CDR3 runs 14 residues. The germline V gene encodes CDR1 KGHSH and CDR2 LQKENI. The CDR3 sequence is CASSSGTAGYEQYF. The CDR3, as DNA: TGTGCCAGCTCATCCGGGACAGCCGGCTACGAGCAGTACTTC.

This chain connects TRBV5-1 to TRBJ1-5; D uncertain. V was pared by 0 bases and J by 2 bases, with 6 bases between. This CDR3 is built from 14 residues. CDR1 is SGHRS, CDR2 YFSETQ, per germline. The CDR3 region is CASSLVAGNQPQHF. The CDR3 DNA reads TGCGCCAGCAGCTTGGTGGCAGGCAATCAGCCCCAGCATTTT.

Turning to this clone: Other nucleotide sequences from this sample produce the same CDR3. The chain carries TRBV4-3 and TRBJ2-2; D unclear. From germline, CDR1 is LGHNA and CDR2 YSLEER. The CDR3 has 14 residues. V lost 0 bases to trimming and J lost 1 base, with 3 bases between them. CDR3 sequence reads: CASSQDRNTGELFF. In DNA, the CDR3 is TGCGCCAGCAGCCAAGATCGGAACACCGGGGAGCTGTTTTTT.

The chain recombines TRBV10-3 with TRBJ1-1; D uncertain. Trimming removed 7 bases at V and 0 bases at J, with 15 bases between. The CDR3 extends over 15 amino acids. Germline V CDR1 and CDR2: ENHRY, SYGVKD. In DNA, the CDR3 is TGTGCCATCACCCAATCCGGGAACATGAACACTGAAGCTTTCTTT. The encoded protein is CAITQSGNMNTEAFF.

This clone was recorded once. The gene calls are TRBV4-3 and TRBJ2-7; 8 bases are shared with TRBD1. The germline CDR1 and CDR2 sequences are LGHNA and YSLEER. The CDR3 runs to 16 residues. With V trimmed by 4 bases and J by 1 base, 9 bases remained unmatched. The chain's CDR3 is CASSPGQVQKSYEQYF. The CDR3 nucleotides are TGCGCCAGCAGCCCGGGACAGGTACAAAAATCCTACGAGCAGTACTTC.

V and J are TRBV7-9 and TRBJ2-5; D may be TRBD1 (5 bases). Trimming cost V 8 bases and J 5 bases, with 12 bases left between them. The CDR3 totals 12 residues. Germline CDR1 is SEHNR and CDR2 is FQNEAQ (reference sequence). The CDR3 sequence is CASSQAGETQYF. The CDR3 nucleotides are TGTGCCAGCTCCCAGGCAGGGGAGACCCAGTACTTC.

CDR3 residues: CASSVGTIQGLEKLFF. As DNA, the CDR3 is TGCGCCAGCAGCGTTGGTACCATCCAGGGGCTAGAAAAACTGTTTTTT. The rearrangement links TRBV5-1 to TRBJ1-4; D is possibly TRBD1 (6 bases). CDR3 length: 16 residues. Germline lookup yields CDR1 SGHRS and CDR2 YFSETQ. V gave up 4 bases and J gave up 8 bases, with 21 bases separating them.

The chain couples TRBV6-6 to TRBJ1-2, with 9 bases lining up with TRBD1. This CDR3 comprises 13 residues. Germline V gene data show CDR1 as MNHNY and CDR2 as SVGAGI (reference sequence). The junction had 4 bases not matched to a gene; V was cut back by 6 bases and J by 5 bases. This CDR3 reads CASSIGTGYGYTF. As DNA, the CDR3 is TGTGCCAGCAGCATCGGGACAGGGTATGGCTACACCTTC.

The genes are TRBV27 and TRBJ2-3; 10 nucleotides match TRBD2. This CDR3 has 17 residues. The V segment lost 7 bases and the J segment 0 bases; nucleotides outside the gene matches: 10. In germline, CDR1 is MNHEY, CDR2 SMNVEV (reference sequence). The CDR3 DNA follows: TGTGCCAGCACCGTAGCGGGGGGCTCTATTAGCACAGATACGCAGTATTTT. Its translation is CASTVAGGSISTDTQYF.

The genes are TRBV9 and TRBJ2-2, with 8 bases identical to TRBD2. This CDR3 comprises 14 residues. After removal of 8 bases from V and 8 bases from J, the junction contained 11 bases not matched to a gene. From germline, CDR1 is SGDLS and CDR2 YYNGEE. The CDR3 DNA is TGTGCCAGTTCTTGGACTAGCTCGAGGGGGGAGCTGTTTTTT. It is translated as CASSWTSSRGELFF.